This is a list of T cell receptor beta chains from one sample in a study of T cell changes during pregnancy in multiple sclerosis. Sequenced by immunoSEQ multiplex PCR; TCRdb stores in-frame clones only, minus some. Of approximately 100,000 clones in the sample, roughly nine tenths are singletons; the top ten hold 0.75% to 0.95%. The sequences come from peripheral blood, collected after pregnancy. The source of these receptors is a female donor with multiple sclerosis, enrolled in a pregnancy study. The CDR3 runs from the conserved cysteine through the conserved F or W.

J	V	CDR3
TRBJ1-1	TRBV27	CASSFLTNTEAFF
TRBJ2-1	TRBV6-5	CASRAPGQGNNEQFF
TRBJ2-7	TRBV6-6	CASSLGAGGAYEQYF
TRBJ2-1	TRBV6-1	CASSEFESRYNEQFF
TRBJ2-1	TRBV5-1	CASKPGLDSAYNEQFF
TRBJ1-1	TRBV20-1	CSWPGTEAFF
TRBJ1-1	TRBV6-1	CASRLSGNTEAFF
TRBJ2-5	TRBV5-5	CASSVRGGVQETQYF
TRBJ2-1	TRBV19	CASSFRGYEQFF
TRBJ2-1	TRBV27	CASSLAGASYNEQFF
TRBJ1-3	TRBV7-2	CASSLGEFQYTIYF
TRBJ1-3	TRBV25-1	CASSEYQGEYGNTIYF
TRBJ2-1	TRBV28	CASSFLGQGHEQFF
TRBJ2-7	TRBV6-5	CASSYGLGRYEQYF
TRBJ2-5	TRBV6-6	CASSPGQGQETQYF
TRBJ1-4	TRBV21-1	CASSILRQEDEKLFF
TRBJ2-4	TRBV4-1	CASSQVIPQGNRARNIQYF
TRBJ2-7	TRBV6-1	CASSARQGSYEQYF
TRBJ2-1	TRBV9	CASSVVGSSYNEQFF
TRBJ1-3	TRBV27	CASSLQGRSGNTIYF
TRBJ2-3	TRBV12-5	CASASDRGADTQYF
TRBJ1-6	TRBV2	CASSLKVDRETPLHF
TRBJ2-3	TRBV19	CASSKGLAGNTDTQYF
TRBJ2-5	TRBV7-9	CASSRLGQRQETQYF
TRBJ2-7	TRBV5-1	CASTRQGDYEQYF
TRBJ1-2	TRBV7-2	CASSLNSGYGYTF
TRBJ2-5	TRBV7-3	CASSPGLGGSQETQYF
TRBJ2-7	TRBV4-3	CASSPSLGGRTYEQYF
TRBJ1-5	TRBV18	CASSPVSGTGRTQPQHF
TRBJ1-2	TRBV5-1	CASSVPQVGGYGYTF
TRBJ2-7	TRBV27	CASSFGQGGYEQYF
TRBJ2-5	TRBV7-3	CASSLTSSGGPTKETQYF
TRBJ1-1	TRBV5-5	CASSLGGDEAFF
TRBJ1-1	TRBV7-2	CASRDRGNTEAFF
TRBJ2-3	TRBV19	CASSIVRGTSDPDTQYF
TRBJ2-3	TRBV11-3	CASSPDGGAGDTQYF
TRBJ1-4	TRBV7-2	CASSLGLGRGQEKLFF
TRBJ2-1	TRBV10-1	CASSELSGKYNEQFF
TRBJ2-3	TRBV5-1	CASSSAGTVDRDTQYF
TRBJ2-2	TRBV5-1	CASSLWGQGNTGELFF
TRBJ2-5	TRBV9	CASSAILGSTQYF
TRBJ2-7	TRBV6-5	CASSYSADRLYEQYF
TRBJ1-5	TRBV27	CASSGFSPLGNQPQHF
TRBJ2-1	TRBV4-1	CASSRETSGSDEQFF
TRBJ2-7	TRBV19	CASSSVGAEQYF
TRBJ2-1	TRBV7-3	CASSLFPSGVRGNEQFF
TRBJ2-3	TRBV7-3	CASSLFRGGTDTQYF
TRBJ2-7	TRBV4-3	CASSQRASGTVSSYEQYF